This T cell receptor beta chain appears in the sequencing data of a study of blood T cell repertoires in COVID-19. Whole-study context: Donors in the United States, Italy and Spain gave samples during acute or convalescent COVID-19. PBMCs, B-cell-depleted T cells, or T cells provided the cDNA or gDNA that made up the material.

Authors' processing steps: Amplified reference gene primers provided the basis for estimating nucleated cell counts. Generated by immunoSEQ multiplex PCR, the TCRdb table keeps only in-frame clones and is missing some. V, J and clone size are taken as reported in that table, and D and trimming were inferred from the DNA itself. The sample has about 69,000 clones; over 75% are singletons. The CDR3 runs to 12 residues. V was trimmed by 1 base and J by 6 bases, leaving 7 bases between them. Germline CDR1 is SGHRS and CDR2 is YFSETQ. The sequencing input was peripheral blood. The source is an elderly man with acute or convalescent COVID-19. The chain couples TRBV5-1 to TRBJ1-2, with a weak D call TRBD1 (6 bases). CDR3 nucleotide sequence: TGCGCCAGCAGCTTGACAGGGAATGGCTACACCTTC. This codes for CASSLTGNGYTF.